Each of the 17 T cell receptor beta chains below was sequenced from the same sample in a study of OX40 agonist ivuxolimab in advanced cancers. Measured with immunoSEQ multiplex PCR; TCRdb has only the in-frame clones, and not every one. The data contain about 45,000 clones, 75% to 90% of them singletons. Sequences were derived from CD4+ or CD8+ T cells sorted from blood, sampled in a trial of the OX40 agonist ivuxolimab. The receptor source for this set is an adult with an advanced solid tumor such as melanoma, head and neck, liver or kidney cancer.

The chain links TRBV7-6 to TRBJ2-3; 8 bases match TRBD2. V was pared by 5 bases and J by 1 base, with 8 bases of the junction left unmatched. The CDR3 sequence is 16 residues long. CDR1 and CDR2 (germline): SGHVS, FNYEAQ. The CDR3 loop is CASSQGETSGTDTQYF. The CDR3 DNA is TGTGCCAGCAGCCAAGGGGAGACTAGCGGCACAGATACGCAGTATTTT.

The gene calls are TRBV2 and TRBJ2-3; D is unclear. The V and J ends lost 0 bases and 0 bases respectively, with 7 bases between them. The CDR3 has 15 amino acids. From germline, CDR1 is SNHLY and CDR2 FYNNEI. The CDR3 loop reads CASSEAGQSTDTQYF. CDR3 nucleotides: TGTGCCAGCAGTGAAGCAGGTCAGAGCACAGATACGCAGTATTTT.

The chain carries TRBV19 and TRBJ1-1; tentative D call: TRBD1 (6 bases). The V gene lost 3 bases and the J gene lost 5 bases, with 16 bases spanning the gap. The germline CDR1 and CDR2 sequences are LNHDA and SQIVND (reference sequence). The CDR3 totals 15 residues. Here the CDR3 reads CASSILTGWGTEAFF. DNA of the CDR3: TGTGCCAGTAGTATCCTCACAGGGTGGGGTACTGAAGCTTTCTTT.

The rearrangement joins TRBV9 to TRBJ2-1, with D perhaps matching TRBD1 (6 bases). CDR1 is SGDLS and CDR2 is YYNGEE in the germline V gene. The CDR3 consists of 16 residues. V lost 0 bases and J lost 2, with 12 bases in between. The CDR3 loop reads CASSVDRRGAYNEQFF. The CDR3 nucleotides are TGTGCCAGCAGCGTAGATCGCAGGGGAGCCTACAATGAGCAGTTCTTC.

This rearrangement joins TRBV6-1 to TRBJ1-3, with D possibly being TRBD1 (5 bases). The CDR3 has 15 residues. V lost 5 bases and J 0 bases, leaving 11 bases between the germline ends. In germline, CDR1 is MNHNS, CDR2 SASEGT. The CDR3 DNA follows: TGTGCCAGCAGTCTACGCGGGGGCTCTGGAAACACCATATATTTT. This codes for CASSLRGGSGNTIYF.

The chain has TRBV6-5 and TRBJ2-6, with D uncertain. Trimming cost V 0 bases and J 0 bases, with 6 bases left between them. The CDR3 has 16 amino acids. CDR1 is MNHEY, CDR2 SVGAGI, per germline. CDR3 residues: CASSYSFDSGANVLTF. The CDR3 DNA is TGTGCCAGCAGTTACTCGTTCGACTCTGGGGCCAACGTCCTGACTTTC.

The gene calls are TRBV19 and TRBJ1-5; TRBD1 agrees at 7 bases. The junction had 13 bases not matched to a gene; V was cut back by 5 bases and J by 0 bases. This CDR3 has 18 residues. The germline CDR1 and CDR2 sequences are LNHDA and SQIVND (reference sequence). The CDR3 DNA reads as TGTGCCAGTAGTCTAAAGGACAGGTGGGCCTATAGCAATCAGCCCCAGCATTTT. Protein sequence: CASSLKDRWAYSNQPQHF. Complete variable domain (other parts from reference TRBV19 and TRBJ1-5): DGGITQSPKYLFRKEGQNVTLSCEQNLNHDAMYWYRQDPGQGLRLIYYSQIVNDFQKGDIAEGYSVSREKKESFPLTVTSAQKNPTAFYLCASSLKDRWAYSNQPQHFGDGTRLSIL.

This clone was recorded only once. This chain joins TRBV6-5 and TRBJ2-7; the match to TRBD2 covers 9 bases. The V gene end was trimmed by 0 bases and the J gene end by 1 base; junction bases not matched to a gene: 1. Germline V gene data show CDR1 as MNHEY and CDR2 as SVGAGI. The CDR3 consists of 15 residues. CDR3 loop: CASSYSSGRSYEQYF. The CDR3 nucleotides are TGTGCCAGCAGTTACTCTAGCGGGAGATCCTACGAGCAGTACTTC.

The chain couples TRBV7-3 to TRBJ1-2; D unclear. This CDR3 is built from 12 residues. Germline CDR1 is SGHTA and CDR2 is FQGTGA. The V gene lost 2 bases and the J gene lost 5 bases, with 6 bases spanning the gap. CDR3 coding DNA: TGTGCCAGCAGCTTAGAGAGATATGGCTACACCTTC. Protein product: CASSLERYGYTF.

The CDR3 here is CASSPDRGKWNSPLHF. Here the CDR3 DNA reads TGTGCCAGCAGCCCCGACAGGGGAAAGTGGAATTCACCCCTCCACTTT. This chain uses TRBV11-2 with TRBJ1-6, with 8 bases identical to TRBD1. Germline CDR1 SGHAT, CDR2 FQNNGV. The CDR3 sequence is 16 residues long. The J segment lost 7 bases and the V segment lost 5 bases, leaving 10 bases of the junction unmatched.

This clone occurred once. The rearrangement joins TRBV7-2 to TRBJ1-1; TRBD1 is a possible D gene (6 bases). The CDR3 is 16 amino acids. V lost 3 bases, J lost 5 bases, and 19 bases lay in between. The V gene's germline CDR1 is SGHTA and CDR2 FQGNSA. This CDR3 reads CASSFYRGAAGTEAFF. In DNA form, the CDR3 reads TGTGCCAGCAGCTTCTATAGGGGGGCGGCGGGGACTGAAGCTTTCTTT.

The CDR3 region has the DNA TGCAGCGTTCTGCAGGACTATGGCTACACCTTC. This encodes CSVLQDYGYTF. The J gene is TRBJ1-2, the V gene TRBV20-1; D unresolved. The CDR3 loop spans 11 amino acids. Germline assignment: CDR1 DFQATT and CDR2 SNEGSKA (reference sequence).

V gene TRBV6-1 combines with J gene TRBJ2-4, with 8 bases aligning to TRBD2. The V segment lost 2 bases and the J segment 9 bases; nucleotides outside the gene matches: 12. CDR1 and CDR2 from the germline V gene are MNHNS and SASEGT. The CDR3 length is 16 residues. CDR3 DNA: TGTGCCAGCAGTGAAAACCCGGGTAGCGGGAAGGCCATTCAGTACTTC. Translating it yields CASSENPGSGKAIQYF.

The V call is TRBV28, the J call TRBJ1-4, with D tentatively TRBD1 (5 bases). CDR1 MDHEN and CDR2 SYDVKM come from the germline V gene. CDR3 length equals 14 residues. Trimming left V 2 bases short and J 7 bases short, with 11 bases between. The CDR3 sequence: CASSLRGGSEKLFF. Written as DNA, the CDR3 is TGTGCCAGCAGTTTACGGGGGGGAAGTGAAAAACTGTTTTTT. Full variable domain (outside the CDR3, taken from reference TRBV28 and TRBJ1-4): DVKVTQSSRYLVKRTGEKVFLECVQDMDHENMFWYRQDPGLGLRLIYFSYDVKMKEKGDIPEGYSVSREKKERFSLILESASTNQTSMYLCASSLRGGSEKLFFGSGTQLSVL.

The rearrangement uses TRBV25-1 and TRBJ2-1; TRBD1 aligns across 8 bases. The J segment lost 6 bases and the V segment lost 4 bases, leaving 5 bases of the junction unmatched. The CDR3 covers 14 residues. Germline CDR1 is MGHDK and CDR2 is SYGVNS. DNA for the CDR3: TGTGCCAGCAGTGGGACAGGGATGTTCAATGAGCAGTTCTTC. Its translation is CASSGTGMFNEQFF.

This clone appeared a single time. The rearrangement joins TRBV5-5 to TRBJ1-2; no clear D gene. The CDR3 is 14 residues long. Germline V CDR1 and CDR2: SGHKS, YYEKEE (reference sequence). Trimming cost V 0 bases and J 4 bases, with 10 bases left between them. CDR3 DNA: TGTGCCAGCAGCTTGGACGCCCAGTTCTATGGCTACACCTTC. Residues: CASSLDAQFYGYTF.

This clone showed up just once. The rearrangement links TRBV10-2 to TRBJ2-7, with 7 positions matching TRBD1. Germline lookup yields CDR1 WSHSY and CDR2 SAAADI. The CDR3 covers 16 residues. J lost 6 bases, V lost 7 bases, and 18 bases had no gene match. CDR3 sequence reads: CASTEPLTGNFAEQYF. As DNA, the CDR3 is TGCGCCAGCACCGAACCCCTGACAGGGAACTTTGCCGAGCAGTACTTC.